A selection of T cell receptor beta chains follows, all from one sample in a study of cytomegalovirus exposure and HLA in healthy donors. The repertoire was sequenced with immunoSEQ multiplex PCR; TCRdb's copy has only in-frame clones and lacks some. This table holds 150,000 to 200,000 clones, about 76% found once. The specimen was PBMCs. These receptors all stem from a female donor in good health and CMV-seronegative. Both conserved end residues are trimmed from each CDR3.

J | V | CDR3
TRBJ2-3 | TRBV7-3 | ASSRDRSPGADTQY
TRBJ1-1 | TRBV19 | ASSWTGGNTEAF
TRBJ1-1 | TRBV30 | AWSRGGGTEAF
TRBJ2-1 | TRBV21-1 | ASSKRTSEQF
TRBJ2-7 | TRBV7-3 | ASSLTTKNYEQY
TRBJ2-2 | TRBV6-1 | ASSSSAGAPGELF
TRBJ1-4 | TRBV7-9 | ASSLGGQANEKLF
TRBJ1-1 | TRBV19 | ASSIPGVTEAF
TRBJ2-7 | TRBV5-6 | ASSLYGTGYYEQY
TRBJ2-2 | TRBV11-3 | ASSLRGYAGELF
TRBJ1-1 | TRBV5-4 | ASSAPGQGNTEAF
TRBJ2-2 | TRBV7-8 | ASSPGLAGGTGELF
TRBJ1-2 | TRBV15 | AIQTGTGDGGYT
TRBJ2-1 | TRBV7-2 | ASSLSMYGTARSNEQF
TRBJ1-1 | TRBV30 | AWSVPPGDEAF
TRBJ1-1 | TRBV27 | ASSPDPGGATEAF
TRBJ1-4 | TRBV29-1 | SIETGYNEKLF
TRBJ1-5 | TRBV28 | ASSLVGLIRQPQH
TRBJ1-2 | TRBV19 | ASSGVQGEDGYT
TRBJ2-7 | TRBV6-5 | ASSVGLGEQY
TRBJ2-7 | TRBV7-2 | ASSFWGDEQY
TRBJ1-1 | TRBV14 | ASSQDWNTEAF
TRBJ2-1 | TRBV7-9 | ASSLTSGGDSEQF
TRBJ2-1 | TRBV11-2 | ASSSFLQEF
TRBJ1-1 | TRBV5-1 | ASSLAAGGYTEAF
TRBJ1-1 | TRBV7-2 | ASSLGLSGNTEAF
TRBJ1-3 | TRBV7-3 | ASSAPGGISGNTIY
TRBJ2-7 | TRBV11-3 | ASRWTGRSYEQY
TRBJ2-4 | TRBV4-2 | ASSERGPSGIQY
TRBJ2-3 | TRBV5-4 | ASVASGSNWGRQY
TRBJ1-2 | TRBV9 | ASNQGQGETYGYT
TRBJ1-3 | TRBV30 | AWSVSGAGNTIY
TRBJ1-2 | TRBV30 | AWSVGTAVPLFGYT
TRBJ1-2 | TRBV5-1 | ASSLGTGYYGYT
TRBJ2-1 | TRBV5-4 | ASSLAYRGSNEQF
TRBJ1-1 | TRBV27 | ASSLLRDSAEAF
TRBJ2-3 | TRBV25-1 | ATRLATADTQY
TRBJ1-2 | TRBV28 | ASSLSWVRGYT
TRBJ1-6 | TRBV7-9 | ASSFPPDSATPLH
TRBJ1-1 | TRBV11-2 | ASSTGNTEAF
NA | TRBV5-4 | ASSHQATYEQY
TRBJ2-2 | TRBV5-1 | ASSSERANTGELF
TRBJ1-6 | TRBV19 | ASRTGGSPLH
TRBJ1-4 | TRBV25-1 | ASSPTGGRLGVKLF
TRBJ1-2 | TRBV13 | ASSFLTGPNYGYT
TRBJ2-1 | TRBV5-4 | ASSLGTSVSYNEQF
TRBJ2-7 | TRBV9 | ASSVDPRPDREQY
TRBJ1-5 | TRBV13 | ASSLSQGFSNQPQH